These 6 T cell receptor beta chains originate from one sample sequenced in a study of CD8+ T cells in alopecia areata. Sequencing relied on a cDNA template that was reverse transcribed from extracted RNA. Assay: immunoSEQ multiplex PCR; the TCRdb copy retains only in-frame clones and omits some. The repertoire holds approximately 99,000 clones, around 59% seen once, with 20% to 25% in the top ten. Sequencing was done on a sample of CD8+ T cells sorted from blood. These receptors were taken from a human donor in good health.

This chain uses TRBV6-6 with TRBJ2-1; no clear D gene. V gave up 0 bases and J gave up 6 bases, with 12 bases separating them. Germline values: CDR1 MNHNY, CDR2 SVGAGI (reference sequence). The CDR3 is 15 amino acids. CDR3 sequence (DNA): TGTGCCAGCAGTTACTCGATGGGCATTAGCAATGAGCAGTTCTTC. This codes for CASSYSMGISNEQFF.

J is TRBJ2-3 and V is TRBV9; 8 positions match TRBD2. Looked up from germline, CDR1 is SGDLS and CDR2 is YYNGEE. The V gene end was trimmed by 2 bases and the J gene end by 6 bases; junction bases not matched to a gene: 11. The CDR3 has 16 residues. CDR3 sequence reads: CASSVLPRGGPDTQYF. The CDR3 DNA reads TGTGCCAGCAGCGTCCTGCCTCGGGGGGGCCCGGATACGCAGTATTTT.

The V call is TRBV2, the J call TRBJ2-3; possibly TRBD2 for D (6 bases). Trimming left V 7 bases short and J 1 base short, with 15 bases between. Germline CDR1 SNHLY, CDR2 FYNNEI. The CDR3 length is 15 residues. The CDR3 DNA reads TGTGCCAGCAAGGAGGGGCCGGCCGGCACAGATACGCAGTATTTT. Translating it yields CASKEGPAGTDTQYF.

This clone was detected only a few times. The V call is TRBV20-1, the J call TRBJ1-1, with D possibly being TRBD1 (6 bases). CDR3 length equals 11 residues. CDR1 and CDR2 (germline): DFQATT, SNEGSKA (reference sequence). Trimming removed 0 bases from V and 12 bases from J, with 11 bases in between. The CDR3 bases are TGCAGTGCTAGAGACGGGGGCCCCCCTTTCTTT. Amino acid sequence: CSARDGGPPFF.

The V call is TRBV29-1, the J call TRBJ1-2, with 7 bases fitting TRBD1. Germline loops: CDR1 SQVTM, CDR2 ANQGSEA. After removal of 7 bases from V and 5 bases from J, the junction contained 4 bases not matched to a gene. The CDR3 contains 11 residues. DNA for the CDR3: TGCAGCGCTAAACAGGGGTATGGCTACACCTTC. The encoded protein is CSAKQGYGYTF.

The V gene is TRBV11-2, the J gene TRBJ1-1; 8 positions agree with TRBD1. CDR1 is SGHAT, CDR2 FQNNGV, per germline. J gave up 7 bases and V 3 bases, and 4 bases lay outside the gene matches. The CDR3 is 13 amino acids. The CDR3 region has the DNA TGTGCCAGCAGCTTTGGCACAGGGGGTGAAGCTTTCTTT. Its translation: CASSFGTGGEAFF.